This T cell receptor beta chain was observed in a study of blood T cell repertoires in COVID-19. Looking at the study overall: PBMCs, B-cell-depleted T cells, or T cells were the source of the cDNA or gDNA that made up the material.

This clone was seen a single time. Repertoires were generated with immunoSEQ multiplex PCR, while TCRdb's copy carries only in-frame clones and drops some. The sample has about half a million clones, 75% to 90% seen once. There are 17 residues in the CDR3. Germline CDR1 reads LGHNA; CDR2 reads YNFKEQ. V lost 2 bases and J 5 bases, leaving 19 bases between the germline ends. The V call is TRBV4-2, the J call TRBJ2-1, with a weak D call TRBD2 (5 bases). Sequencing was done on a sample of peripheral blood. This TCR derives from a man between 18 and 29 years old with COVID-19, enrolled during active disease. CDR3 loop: CASSQRAAVWTDNEQFF. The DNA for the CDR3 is TGTGCCAGCAGCCAAAGGGCAGCGGTATGGACTGACAATGAGCAGTTCTTC.